This passage covers 26 T cell receptor beta chains from one sample sequenced in a study of cytomegalovirus exposure and HLA in healthy donors. With 60 Vbeta and 13 Jbeta primers, the PCR was carried out. The data were produced by immunoSEQ multiplex PCR, yet TCRdb's version contains in-frame clones alone and is incomplete. This table has about 120,000 clones, 60% to 85% appearing once. The source material was PBMCs. These TCRs come from a female donor in good health and CMV-seronegative.

V gene TRBV7-6 combines with J gene TRBJ2-7; no clear D gene. CDR3 length equals 15 residues. Germline values: CDR1 SGHVS, CDR2 FNYEAQ. Trimming took 0 bases from V and 0 from J, leaving 9 bases between them. CDR3 loop: CASSLAGSRSYEQYF. The CDR3, as DNA: TGTGCCAGCAGCTTAGCGGGCAGTCGCTCCTACGAGCAGTACTTC.

CDR3 DNA: TGTGCCAGCCGGGACAGAACCTACGAGCAGTACTTC. Its protein product is CASRDRTYEQYF. The chain is built from TRBV2 and TRBJ2-7; 7 bases are a match to TRBD1. Germline V gives CDR1 SNHLY, CDR2 FYNNEI. V dropped 8 bases and J dropped 2; count of bases not matched to a gene: 3. CDR3 length: 12 amino acids.

This clone was found a few times. DNA of the CDR3: TGCGCCAGCAGTCACCCTTGGACAGCCAGGGTTGACACTGAAGCTTTCTTT. Its translation is CASSHPWTARVDTEAFF. J is TRBJ1-1 and V is TRBV23-1, with D perhaps matching TRBD1 (6 bases). TRBV23-1 is assigned to the ORF class and has an uncertain function. The V gene lost 3 bases and the J gene lost 3 bases, with 20 bases spanning the gap. The CDR3 has 17 residues.

The chain combines TRBV2 with TRBJ1-3, with D perhaps matching TRBD1 (6 bases). Germline V lookup: CDR1 SNHLY, CDR2 FYNNEI. This CDR3 contains 17 residues. V lost 1 base and J 8 bases, leaving 21 bases between the germline ends. CDR3 protein: CASSEDDGGGIVDTIYF. DNA for the CDR3: TGTGCCAGCAGTGAAGACGATGGGGGGGGCATAGTGGACACCATATATTTT.

The chain employs TRBV5-4 and TRBJ2-7; weak D call: TRBD1 (6 bases). CDR1 and CDR2 from the germline V gene are SGHNT and YYREEE (reference sequence). Trimming removed 5 bases from V and 5 bases from J, with 11 bases in between. The CDR3 extends over 12 amino acids. As DNA, the CDR3 is TGTGCCAGCAGTCAACAGGGAAACGAGCAGTACTTC. This codes for CASSQQGNEQYF.

This sequence joins TRBV18 and TRBJ1-3; no clear D. There are 14 residues in the CDR3. Trimming removed 1 base from V and 4 bases from J, with 8 bases in between. The germline gives CDR1 KGHSH, CDR2 LQKENI. CDR3 loop: CASSPQTGGNTIYF. The CDR3 DNA is TGTGCCAGCTCACCACAGACCGGGGGAAACACCATATATTTT.

The chain is built from TRBV27 and TRBJ1-2; D is possibly TRBD1 (5 bases). Trimming removed 0 bases at V and 8 bases at J, with 13 bases between. This CDR3 region has 14 residues. Germline CDR1 and CDR2: MNHEY and SMNVEV (reference sequence). This CDR3 reads CASSLSGGGPGYTF. The DNA for the CDR3 is TGTGCCAGCAGTTTATCGGGGGGAGGGCCCGGCTACACCTTC.

This chain connects TRBV30 to TRBJ1-2; 8 bases align to TRBD1. The V gene end was trimmed by 5 bases and the J gene end by 1 base; junction bases not matched to a gene: 15. The CDR3 is made up of 17 amino acids. Looked up from germline, CDR1 is GTSNPN and CDR2 is SVGIG (reference sequence). The CDR3 spells CAWYPTDRDFYNYGYTF. The CDR3 nucleotides read TGTGCCTGGTACCCCACGGACAGGGATTTTTATAACTATGGCTACACCTTC.

V usage is TRBV27 and J usage is TRBJ1-6; D not certain. Germline-derived CDR1 and CDR2 are MNHEY and SMNVEV (reference sequence). Trimming left V 1 base short and J 10 bases short, with 8 bases between. CDR3 length equals 13 residues. In nucleotides, the CDR3 is TGTGCCAGCAGTTTATACGGAGTCTCACCCCTCCACTTT. It yields the protein CASSLYGVSPLHF.

The gene calls are TRBV2 and TRBJ1-2, with D unresolved. V lost 9 bases, J lost 0 bases, and 23 bases lay in between. The germline CDR1 and CDR2 sequences are SNHLY and FYNNEI. The CDR3 length is 17 residues. The CDR3 nucleotides are TGTGCCAGACAATACCTCGCAGTGGCGGCAACTAACTATGGCTACACCTTC. Amino acid sequence: CARQYLAVAATNYGYTF.

This clone was seen only a few times. The chain couples TRBV6-5 to TRBJ2-3, with 8 bases that match TRBD2. Germline CDR1 MNHEY, CDR2 SVGAGI. This CDR3 region has 13 residues. The V and J ends lost 6 bases and 11 bases, in that order; junction bases with no gene match: 10. The chain's CDR3 is CASRSPGLEWQYF. The CDR3 DNA reads as TGTGCCAGCAGATCTCCGGGACTAGAATGGCAGTATTTT.

In this sample, this clone turned up a few times. The CDR3 reads CASSQGTGVREKLFF. CDR3 sequence (DNA): TGCGCCAGCAGCCAAGGGACAGGGGTGAGAGAAAAACTGTTTTTT. V gene TRBV4-3 combines with J gene TRBJ1-4; 9 bases are shared with TRBD1. This CDR3 contains 15 residues. Germline-derived CDR1 and CDR2 are LGHNA and YSLEER. After removal of 1 base from V and 8 bases from J, the junction contained 5 bases not matched to a gene.

This clone is classed as medium-sized (0.01 to 0.1%). Here the CDR3 reads CASSDSGHSYNEQFF. CDR3 nucleotides: TGTGCCAGCAGTGACTCGGGACACTCCTACAATGAGCAGTTCTTC. V and J are TRBV6-4 and TRBJ2-1; TRBD1 might be the D (6 bases). Trimming pared 0 bases from V and 0 bases from J, leaving 6 bases between. The CDR3 totals 15 residues. The V gene's germline CDR1 is MRHNA and CDR2 SNTAGT.

This chain connects TRBV6-1 to TRBJ1-1; the match to TRBD1 covers 7 bases. Germline CDR1 MNHNS, CDR2 SASEGT. The CDR3 has 13 amino acids. V lost 5 bases and J lost 4; bases outside the gene matches: 4. The CDR3 loop reads CASSRQGGTEAFF. In DNA form, the CDR3 reads TGTGCCAGCAGTCGACAGGGAGGCACTGAAGCTTTCTTT.

The chain uses TRBV5-5 and TRBJ2-3; 11 nucleotides agree with TRBD2. V lost 4 bases to trimming and J lost 0 bases; unmatched junction nucleotides: 10. The CDR3 spans 18 residues. Germline values: CDR1 SGHKS, CDR2 YYEKEE (reference sequence). This CDR3 is CASSRSGTSGISTDTQYF. DNA for the CDR3: TGTGCCAGCAGCCGATCCGGGACTAGCGGAATTAGCACAGATACGCAGTATTTT.

The chain is built from TRBV4-2 and TRBJ1-1, with TRBD1 matching over 8 bases. The germline CDR1 and CDR2 sequences are LGHNA and YNFKEQ. The CDR3 extends over 14 amino acids. Losses at the gene ends were 5 bases for V and 7 bases for J; bases not matched to a gene: 9. CDR3 coding DNA: TGTGCCAGCAGCGATACCGACAGGGGACTTGAAGCTTTCTTT. This encodes CASSDTDRGLEAFF.

The gene calls are TRBV6-5 and TRBJ1-2, with D tentatively TRBD1 (5 bases). The length of the CDR3 is 14 residues. Looked up from germline, CDR1 is MNHEY and CDR2 is SVGAGI. Trimming stripped 6 bases from V and 2 bases from J, with 13 bases between. The CDR3 reads CASSSRQLNYGYTF. The CDR3 nucleotides read TGTGCCAGCAGCTCTAGACAGCTCAACTATGGCTACACCTTC.

The rearrangement uses TRBV5-6 and TRBJ2-7; TRBD1 matches 9 bases. The CDR3 loop spans 15 amino acids. Germline V lookup: CDR1 SGHDT, CDR2 YYEEEE. The CDR3 is CAYSDGGQGIYEQYF. CDR3 DNA sequence: TGTGCTTATTCTGATGGGGGACAGGGTATATACGAGCAGTACTTC. Based on the CDR3 plus reference TRBV5-6 and TRBJ2-7, the full variable domain is DAGVTQSPTHLIKTRGQQVTLRCSPKSGHDTVSWYQQALGQGPQFIFQYYEEEERQRGNFPDRFSGHQFPNYSSELNVNALLLGDSALYLCAYSDGGQGIYEQYFGPGTRLTVT.

The J gene is TRBJ2-7, the V gene TRBV18, with 7 bases that match TRBD1. This CDR3 is built from 13 residues. Germline V lookup: CDR1 KGHSH, CDR2 LQKENI. The V segment lost 2 bases and the J segment 5 bases; nucleotides outside the gene matches: 3. CDR3 amino acids: CASSPTGVHEQYF. CDR3 in DNA: TGTGCCAGCTCACCAACAGGGGTTCACGAGCAGTACTTC.

The chain carries TRBV19 and TRBJ2-7; D perhaps matches TRBD1 (6 bases). V was trimmed by 4 bases and J by 3 bases, leaving 13 bases between them. Per germline, CDR1 LNHDA and CDR2 SQIVND (reference sequence). This CDR3 has 14 residues. Here the CDR3 DNA reads TGTGCCAGTAGTACCACGGACAGAAACTACGAGCAGTACTTC. This sequence encodes CASSTTDRNYEQYF.

The V and J genes are TRBV30 and TRBJ1-1; D is uncertain. The germline V gene has CDR1 GTSNPN and CDR2 SVGIG (reference sequence). The ends were cut back, 3 bases at V and 9 bases at J, with 11 bases in the middle. CDR3 size: 11 residues. The CDR3 region is CAWRLREQAFF. The CDR3 region has the DNA TGTGCCTGGAGACTGAGGGAACAAGCTTTCTTT.

This chain joins TRBV6-6 and TRBJ1-2; 9 nucleotides match TRBD1. CDR3 length: 16 amino acids. V lost 0 bases and J lost 6; bases outside the gene matches: 8. CDR1 and CDR2 from the germline V gene are MNHNY and SVGAGI (reference sequence). The CDR3 here is CASSYSNRGLGNGYTF. For the CDR3, the DNA is TGTGCCAGCAGTTACTCCAACAGGGGGCTGGGGAATGGCTACACCTTC.

CDR3 sequence (DNA): TGCGCCAGCAGCCAAGAGTGGACATCCTCAAACTATGGCTACACCTTC. It codes for CASSQEWTSSNYGYTF. The chain employs TRBV4-3 and TRBJ1-2, with a tentative D call TRBD1 (5 bases). This CDR3 region has 16 residues. V was pared by 0 bases and J by 2 bases, with 13 bases between. The germline CDR1 and CDR2 sequences are LGHNA and YSLEER.

The chain has TRBV18 and TRBJ2-5, with 11 bases lining up with TRBD2. Germline loops: CDR1 KGHSH, CDR2 LQKENI. This CDR3 has 18 residues. With 3 bases clipped from V and 1 base from J, the junction kept 10 bases outside the gene matches. Here the CDR3 reads CASSPRTTSGGSQETQYF. Here the CDR3 DNA reads TGTGCCAGCTCACCGCGGACTACTAGCGGGGGCTCCCAAGAGACCCAGTACTTC.

The chain uses TRBV29-1 and TRBJ2-7, with D maybe TRBD2 (7 bases). Trimming took 4 bases from V and 3 from J, leaving 13 bases between them. Germline assignment: CDR1 SQVTM and CDR2 ANQGSEA. This CDR3 has 13 residues. This CDR3 reads CSVAKRGGYEQYF. The CDR3 DNA is TGCAGCGTTGCAAAAAGGGGGGGCTACGAGCAGTACTTC.

The chain is built from TRBV9 and TRBJ1-2; perhaps TRBD1 as D (6 bases). V lost 10 bases and J 2 bases, leaving 12 bases between the germline ends. The CDR3 totals 12 residues. In germline, CDR1 is SGDLS, CDR2 YYNGEE. CDR3 coding DNA: TGTGCCGAGTGGGGACACAACTATGGCTACACCTTC. Its translation: CAEWGHNYGYTF.